The 12 T cell receptor beta chains in this list originate from one sample, sequenced in a study of response to subunit inactivated influenza vaccine. TCRdb reanalysed the RT-PCR reads using MiXCR and keeps one entry per CDR3 protein. The sample consists of about 540,000 distinct CDR3 sequences, 20% to 25% of them appearing once. The sample was also reused in another study, on T cells expressing NK-cell markers. As reported in that work: What made the TCR beta cDNA was 5'RACE template switching with UMIs.

Sequenced here: CD4+ T cells sorted from PBMCs, sampled approximately 12 days after vaccination. Receptors originate from a man aged 45-65 years who received an inactivated influenza vaccine.

This rearrangement joins TRBV7-3 to TRBJ2-1; no definite D call. This CDR3 has 13 amino acids. The ends were cut back, 3 bases at V and 8 bases at J, with 11 bases in the middle. Germline V gene data show CDR1 as SGHTA and CDR2 as FQGTGA. CDR3 sequence reads: CASSFGPEDEQFF. CDR3 coding DNA: TGTGCCAGCAGCTTCGGGCCCGAGGATGAGCAGTTCTTC.

This clonotype was seen more than once but under ten times. V is TRBV2 and J is TRBJ1-2; unclear D gene. The CDR3 loop spans 12 amino acids. Trimming took 0 bases from V and 11 from J, leaving 10 bases between them. Per germline, CDR1 SNHLY and CDR2 FYNNEI. The DNA of the CDR3 is TGTGCCAGCAGTGAAGCCAGGACCTATTACACCTTC. Translation gives CASSEARTYYTF.

This clonotype has a handful of counts. J is TRBJ2-5 and V is TRBV5-1; D not resolved. Trimming removed 5 bases from V and 8 bases from J, with 10 bases in between. The CDR3 sequence is 11 residues long. Germline CDR1 and CDR2: SGHRS and YFSETQ. The chain's CDR3 is CASRNEETQYF. The CDR3 DNA follows: TGCGCCAGCAGGAACGAGGAAACCCAGTACTTC.

Notes on this clonotype: Because it lacks the conserved phenylalanine or tryptophan at the end, this CDR3 is likely a read error. The chain has TRBV5-1 and TRBJ2-1, with TRBD1 identical over 10 bases. Germline CDR1 and CDR2: SGHRS and YFSETQ. The CDR3 totals 16 residues. Trimming at V came to 4 bases and at J to 6 bases, leaving 10 bases not matched to a gene. The CDR3 region has the DNA TGCGCCAGCAGCACACCGGGACAGGGGTCTGGCAATGAGCAGTTCTGC. Translated, it gives CASSTPGQGSGNEQFC.

This clonotype was counted a few times. The chain joins TRBV7-2 to TRBJ2-7, with 8 bases aligning to TRBD2. The CDR3 loop spans 13 amino acids. The germline gives CDR1 SGHTA, CDR2 FQGNSA. V dropped 6 bases and J dropped 4; count of bases not matched to a gene: 5. The CDR3 loop reads CASSAGGPYEQYF. CDR3 nucleotide sequence: TGTGCCAGCAGTGCGGGGGGCCCTTACGAGCAGTACTTC.

In its sample, this clonotype was seen many times. The chain joins TRBV5-1 to TRBJ2-3; D ambiguous. Trimming took 0 bases from V and 2 from J, leaving 7 bases between them. CDR3 size: 14 residues. CDR1 and CDR2 from the germline V gene are SGHRS and YFSETQ. The CDR3: CASSLAEITDTQYF. DNA for the CDR3: TGCGCCAGCAGCTTGGCAGAGATCACAGATACGCAGTATTTT.

CDR3 sequence (DNA): TGTGCCAGCTCACCGGCGAAGGGTGTCGAGACCCAGTACTTC. It translates to CASSPAKGVETQYF. The V gene is TRBV18, the J gene TRBJ2-5, with unresolved D. The V end was cut by 3 bases, the J end by 5 bases, with 13 bases between. Germline V gives CDR1 KGHSH, CDR2 LQKENI. The CDR3 loop spans 14 amino acids.

The genes are TRBV6-1 and TRBJ1-3, with unresolved D. V lost 6 bases and J lost 0, with 9 bases in between. There are 14 residues in the CDR3. Per the germline V gene, CDR1 is MNHNS and CDR2 is SASEGT. CDR3 loop: CASRPISSGNTIYF. The CDR3 coding sequence is TGTGCCAGCAGACCAATTTCCTCTGGAAACACCATATATTTT.

The chain couples TRBV20-1 to TRBJ2-1; D remains ambiguous. Deletions cut 6 bases from V and 5 bases from J, with 14 bases between. Per the germline V gene, CDR1 is DFQATT and CDR2 is SNEGSKA (reference sequence). The CDR3 covers 13 residues. Written as DNA, the CDR3 is TGCAGTGCCGAGCGCGACGCCGACAATGAGCAGTTCTTC. This sequence encodes CSAERDADNEQFF.

This clonotype was recorded a few times. The chain links TRBV5-6 to TRBJ2-1; the match to TRBD2 covers 10 bases. V lost 4 bases, J lost 3 bases, and 7 bases stayed unmatched. This CDR3 is built from 16 residues. Germline CDR1 is SGHDT and CDR2 is YYEEEE. CDR3 loop: CASSIERGGHYNEQFF. CDR3 nucleotides: TGTGCCAGCAGCATAGAGCGGGGGGGCCACTACAATGAGCAGTTCTTC.

The V gene is TRBV10-2, the J gene TRBJ2-3, with D perhaps matching TRBD1 (6 bases). The V end was cut by 2 bases, the J end by 9 bases, with 12 bases between. Germline CDR1 and CDR2: WSHSY and SAAADI. The CDR3 extends over 13 amino acids. In DNA form, the CDR3 reads TGCGCCAGCAGTGAGGCAACAGGGAAAACGCAGTATTTT. Its protein product is CASSEATGKTQYF.

The table lists this clonotype with a few counts. This rearrangement joins TRBV20-1 to TRBJ2-5; tentative D call: TRBD1 (5 bases). V lost 5 bases, J lost 4 bases, and 14 bases lay in between. Germline V CDR1 and CDR2: DFQATT, SNEGSKA (reference sequence). The CDR3 covers 13 residues. Written as DNA, the CDR3 is TGCAGTGCTGCTACAGACAGATCAGAGACCCAGTACTTC. Encoded protein: CSAATDRSETQYF.